This T cell receptor beta chain was sequenced for a study of identical twins. The study's findings and limits: These conclusions were based on statistical analysis (cross-sectional, not following the same donors).

A note on this clonotype: Its target is not known. One base away lies a much larger clone, so this may be a sequencing read error.

TCRdb processed the 5' RACE reads anew with MiXCR; each CDR3 protein has one entry. The sample has about 700,000 distinct CDR3 sequences; over 5% are singletons. The ends were cut back, 6 bases at V and 0 bases at J, with 6 bases in the middle. The V gene's germline CDR1 is SGHVS and CDR2 FNYEAQ. This CDR3 spans 13 amino acids. This clonotype originated in a man between 18 and 29 years old in good health. V usage is TRBV7-6 and J usage is TRBJ1-5; D unclear. Sequenced input: naive T cells sorted from blood. The CDR3 protein is CASSRNSNQPQHF. CDR3 in DNA: TGTGCCAGCAGTAGGAATAGCAATCAGCCCCAGCATTTT.